The 16 T cell receptor beta chains listed next were all sequenced from one sample in a study of T cells after yellow fever vaccination (dated by TCRdb to between 2018 and 2020). In the paper's terms, the treatment or condition label means: live attenuated yellow fever vaccine strain. To prepare the library, 5' RACE was applied. The reads were generated on an Illumina HiSeq 2500. The raw public data were reprocessed by TCRdb itself: fastp quality trimming at Q25, MiXCR clonotype calling, in-frame beta chains only. Each CDR3 protein appears once, grouped with its most common genes and DNA. A total of 450,000 to 550,000 distinct CDR3 sequences appear in this sample, 20% to 25% of them only once. Roughly 16% of the sample is held by the ten biggest clonotypes. Sample: PBMCs, taken approximately 22 days after the first yellow fever vaccination. All receptors derive from a man younger than 35 who received the YFV17D yellow fever vaccine.

V and J are TRBV29-1 and TRBJ1-1, with D perhaps matching TRBD1 (5 bases). V was clipped by 7 bases and J by 3 bases, with 12 bases between them. Germline lookup yields CDR1 SQVTM and CDR2 ANQGSEA. This CDR3 comprises 12 residues. CDR3 amino acids: CSAGHQHTEAFF. CDR3 in DNA: TGCAGCGCTGGACACCAACACACTGAAGCTTTCTTT.

V gene TRBV1 combines with J gene TRBJ2-1. TRBV1 is classified as a pseudogene. The CDR3 runs to 15 residues. The CDR3 is CTSSHFHIAYNEQFF. CDR3 sequence (DNA): TGCACCAGCAGCCATTTCCACATAGCCTACAATGAGCAGTTCTTC.

In this sample, this clonotype turned up a few times. The chain carries TRBV5-6 and TRBJ2-7; weak D call: TRBD1 (5 bases). Between the trimmed V and J ends, which lost 4 bases and 0 bases, there was a span of 11 bases. The CDR3 is made up of 14 amino acids. CDR1 and CDR2 from the germline V gene are SGHDT and YYEEEE. The CDR3, as DNA: TGTGCCAGCAGCAGGGTACAGGACTCCTACGAGCAGTACGTC. Translated: CASSRVQDSYEQYV.

Only one count was recorded for this clonotype. Sequence at one end of the junction differs from germline and may be a read error. The chain recombines TRBV3-1 with TRBJ2-7; D ambiguous. The CDR3 consists of 15 residues. Germline values: CDR1 LGHDT, CDR2 YNNKEL (reference sequence). CDR3 loop: CACSPHAGSSYEQYF. In nucleotides, the CDR3 is TGTGCCTGCAGCCCCCACGCTGGATCTTCCTACGAGCAGTACTTC.

This clonotype came up a few times. The chain has TRBV6-2 or TRBV6-3 and TRBJ2-1; TRBD2 might be the D (8 bases). Trimming removed 7 bases from V and 4 bases from J, with 20 bases in between. This CDR3 is 16 amino acids long. Per germline, CDR1 MNHEY and CDR2 SVGEGT. This CDR3 reads CASTLREGATYNEQFF. The CDR3 DNA sequence: TGTGCCAGCACCCTACGGGAGGGGGCGACTTACAATGAGCAGTTCTTC.

The V gene is TRBV10-1, the J gene TRBJ2-1, with TRBD1 matching over 9 bases. The junction had 9 bases not matched to a gene; V was cut back by 3 bases and J by 9 bases. Germline V gives CDR1 WNHNN, CDR2 SYGVQD (reference sequence). This CDR3 spans 15 amino acids. The chain's CDR3 is CASSDPGQGHSEQFF. In DNA, the CDR3 is TGCGCCAGCAGTGACCCGGGACAGGGACATAGTGAGCAGTTCTTC.

This clonotype was counted between two and nine times. The chain links TRBV4-1 to TRBJ2-1, with TRBD1 as a possible D gene (6 bases). Germline V CDR1 and CDR2: MGHRA, YSYEKL. The CDR3 extends over 14 amino acids. V lost 1 base and J lost 3, with 7 bases in between. In DNA form, the CDR3 reads TGCGCCAGCAGCCAAGCGGACAGCTACAATGAGCAGTTCTTC. Translating it yields CASSQADSYNEQFF.

The rearrangement links TRBV4-1 to TRBJ2-3; the D is unclear. CDR3 length equals 16 residues. In germline, CDR1 is MGHRA, CDR2 YSYEKL. V was clipped by 4 bases and J by 1 base, with 15 bases between them. The CDR3 DNA follows: TGCGCCAGCAGCCCCCGGTCGGTAGCCGGCACAGATACGCAGTATTTT. Protein sequence: CASSPRSVAGTDTQYF.

This chain connects TRBV20-1 to TRBJ2-4; D gene uncertain. V lost 2 bases to trimming and J lost 0 bases, with 8 bases between them. The germline gives CDR1 DFQATT, CDR2 SNEGSKA (reference sequence). The CDR3 contains 14 residues. The CDR3 here is CSARSVLAKNIQYF. CDR3 coding DNA: TGCAGTGCTAGATCGGTATTAGCCAAAAACATTCAGTACTTC.

A few counts support this clonotype. The chain combines TRBV5-1 with TRBJ1-2, with 9 positions matching TRBD1. This CDR3 region has 15 residues. Germline V gene sequence: CDR1 SGHRS, CDR2 YFSETQ. V trimming: 4 bases; J trimming: 4 bases; junction bases outside the gene matches: 8. The chain's CDR3 is CASSGKQGAGYGYTF. The DNA of the CDR3 is TGCGCCAGCAGCGGAAAACAGGGGGCCGGCTATGGCTACACCTTC.

V and J are TRBV20-1 and TRBJ1-4; D is uncertain. The germline V gene has CDR1 DFQATT and CDR2 SNEGSKA (reference sequence). Trimming took off 0 bases at V and 4 bases at J, with 9 bases between the two ends. The CDR3 runs to 14 residues. The CDR3, as DNA: TGCAGTGCTAGAGATGCCGGGGTTAATGAAAAACTGTTTTTT. Its protein product is CSARDAGVNEKLFF.

The chain recombines TRBV12-3 or TRBV12-4 with TRBJ2-1, with a tentative D call TRBD1 (5 bases). The CDR3 is 15 residues long. The V end lost 1 base, the J end lost 4 bases, and 11 bases lay between the germline ends. The DNA for the CDR3 is TGTGCCAGCAGTTTAGGACAGATTCTTTACAATGAGCAGTTCTTC. Its protein product is CASSLGQILYNEQFF.

V usage is TRBV7-9 and J usage is TRBJ1-2; D is possibly TRBD1 (5 bases). The germline gives CDR1 SEHNR, CDR2 FQNEAQ (reference sequence). V shed 10 bases and J shed 4 bases, with 16 bases lying between them. This CDR3 spans 13 amino acids. The CDR3 DNA reads as TGTGCCACCTGCCGGGACGGACTCTATGGCTACACCTTC. This gives the protein CATCRDGLYGYTF.

This clonotype showed up many times. The chain links TRBV5-8 to TRBJ1-5; D is possibly TRBD1 (5 bases). This CDR3 is built from 16 residues. Germline V gene lookup returns CDR1 SGHTS and CDR2 YDEGEE. V was clipped by 2 bases and J by 2 bases, with 14 bases between them. CDR3 residues: CASSLWAGIGNQPQHF. The CDR3 coding sequence is TGTGCCAGCAGCTTATGGGCAGGGATAGGCAATCAGCCCCAGCATTTT.

This clonotype was seen once. This chain links TRBV9 with TRBJ2-7; weak D call: TRBD1 (6 bases). CDR1 is SGDLS and CDR2 is YYNGEE in the germline V gene. Deletions cut 0 bases from V and 3 bases from J, with 13 bases between. The CDR3 runs 15 residues. CDR3 sequence reads: CASSVGPGAIYEQYF. The DNA for the CDR3 is TGTGCCAGCAGCGTAGGGCCAGGGGCTATCTACGAGCAGTACTTC.

This clonotype has more than one count but fewer than ten. The genes are TRBV4-3 and TRBJ2-2; the D gene is possibly TRBD2 (5 bases). This CDR3 comprises 15 residues. Trimming took 4 bases from V and 5 from J, leaving 14 bases between them. From germline, CDR1 is LGHNA and CDR2 YSLEER. The DNA for the CDR3 is TGCGCCAGCAGCCCTCTAGCTCCGGGAACCGGGGAGCTGTTTTTT. Translating it yields CASSPLAPGTGELFF.